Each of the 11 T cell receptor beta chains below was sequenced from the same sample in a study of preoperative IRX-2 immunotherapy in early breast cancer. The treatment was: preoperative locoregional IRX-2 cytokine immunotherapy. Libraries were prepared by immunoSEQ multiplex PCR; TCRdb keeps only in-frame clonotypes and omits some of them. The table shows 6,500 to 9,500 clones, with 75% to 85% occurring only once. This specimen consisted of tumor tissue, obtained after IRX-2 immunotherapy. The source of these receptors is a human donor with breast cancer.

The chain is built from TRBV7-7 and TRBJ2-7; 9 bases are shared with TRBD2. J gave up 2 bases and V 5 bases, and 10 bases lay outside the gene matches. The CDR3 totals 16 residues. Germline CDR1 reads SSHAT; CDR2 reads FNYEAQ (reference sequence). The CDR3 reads CASSQVSAGGTYEQYF. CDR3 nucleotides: TGTGCCAGCAGCCAAGTGTCAGCGGGGGGTACCTACGAGCAGTACTTC.

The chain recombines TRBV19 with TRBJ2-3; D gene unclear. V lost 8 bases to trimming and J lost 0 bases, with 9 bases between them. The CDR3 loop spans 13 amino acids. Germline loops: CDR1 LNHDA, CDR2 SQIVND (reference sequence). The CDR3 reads CASVKTSTDTQYF. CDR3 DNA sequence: TGTGCCAGTGTAAAAACTAGCACAGATACGCAGTATTTT.

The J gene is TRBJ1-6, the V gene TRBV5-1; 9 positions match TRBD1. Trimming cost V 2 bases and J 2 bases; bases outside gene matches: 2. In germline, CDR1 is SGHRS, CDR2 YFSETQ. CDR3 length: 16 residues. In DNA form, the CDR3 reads TGCGCCAGCAGCTTACAGGGGGCCACCTATAATTCACCCCTCCACTTT. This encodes CASSLQGATYNSPLHF.

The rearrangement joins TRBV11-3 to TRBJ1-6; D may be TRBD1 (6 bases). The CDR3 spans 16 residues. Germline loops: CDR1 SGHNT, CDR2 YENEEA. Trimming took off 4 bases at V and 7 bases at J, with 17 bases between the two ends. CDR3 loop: CASSSAQGWGNSPLHF. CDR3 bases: TGTGCCAGCAGCTCCGCCCAGGGGTGGGGAAATTCACCCCTCCACTTT.

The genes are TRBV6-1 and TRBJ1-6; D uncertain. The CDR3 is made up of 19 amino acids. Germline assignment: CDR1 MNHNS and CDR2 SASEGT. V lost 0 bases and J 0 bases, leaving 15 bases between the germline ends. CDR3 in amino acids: CASSEASGGSRSYNSPLHF. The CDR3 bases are TGTGCCAGCAGTGAAGCGAGCGGCGGCAGCCGCTCCTATAATTCACCCCTCCACTTT.

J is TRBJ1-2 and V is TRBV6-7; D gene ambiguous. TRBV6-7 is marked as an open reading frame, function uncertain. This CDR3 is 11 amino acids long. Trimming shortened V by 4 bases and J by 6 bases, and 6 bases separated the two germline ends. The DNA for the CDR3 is TGTGCCAGCAGTTGTATAAATGGCTACACCTTC. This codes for CASSCINGYTF.

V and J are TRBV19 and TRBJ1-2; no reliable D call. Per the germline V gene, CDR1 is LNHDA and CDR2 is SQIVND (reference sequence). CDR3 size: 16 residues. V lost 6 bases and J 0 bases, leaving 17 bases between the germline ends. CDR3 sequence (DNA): TGTGCCAGTAGGACTTCACTTCAGCTCTCTAACTATGGCTACACCTTC. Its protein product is CASRTSLQLSNYGYTF.

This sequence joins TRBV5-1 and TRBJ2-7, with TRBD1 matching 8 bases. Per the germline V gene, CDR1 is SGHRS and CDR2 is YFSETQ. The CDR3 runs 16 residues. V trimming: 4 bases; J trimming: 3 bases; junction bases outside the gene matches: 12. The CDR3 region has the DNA TGCGCCAGCAGCACTCCAACAGGGGGAAGAGGCTACGAGCAGTACTTC. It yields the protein CASSTPTGGRGYEQYF.

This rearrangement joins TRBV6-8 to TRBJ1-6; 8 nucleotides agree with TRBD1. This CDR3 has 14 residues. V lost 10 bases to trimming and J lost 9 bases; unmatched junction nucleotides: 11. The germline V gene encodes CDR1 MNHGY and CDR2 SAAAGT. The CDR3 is CATTAGQGGSPLHF. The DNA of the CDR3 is TGTGCCACCACAGCCGGACAGGGTGGTTCACCCCTCCACTTT.

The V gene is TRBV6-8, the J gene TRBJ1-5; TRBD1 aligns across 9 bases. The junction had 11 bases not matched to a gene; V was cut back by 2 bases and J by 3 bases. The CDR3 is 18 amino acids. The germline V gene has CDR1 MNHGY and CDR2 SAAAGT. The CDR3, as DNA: TGTGCCAGCAGTTACCTCGGGACAGGGAAGCAATTCAATCAGCCCCAGCATTTT. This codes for CASSYLGTGKQFNQPQHF.

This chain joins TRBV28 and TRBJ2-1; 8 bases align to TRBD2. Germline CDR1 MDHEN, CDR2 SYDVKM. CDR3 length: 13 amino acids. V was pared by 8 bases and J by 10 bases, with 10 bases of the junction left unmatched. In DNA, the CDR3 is TGTGCCAGCCGGGAGCGGGGGCCGGGGGAGCAGTTCTTC. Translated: CASRERGPGEQFF.